This T cell receptor (beta chain) comes out of a study of shared clonotypes between healthy human individuals. As to this clone: Its target is unknown.

Broader study findings: In general, naive subsets displayed greater estimated richness than memory subsets did. Compared with clonotypes that all four donors shared, non-shared clonotypes had lower generation probabilities.

Germline CDR1 reads SNHLY; CDR2 reads FYNNEI. V gave up 5 bases and J gave up 5 bases, with 22 bases separating them. The CDR3 loop spans 18 amino acids. Donation came from healthy HIV-negative adults that had no recent acute infections or vaccinations. The authors distributed each subset's genomic DNA evenly over several immunoSEQ plates. Only in-frame clones appear in the TCRdb table, and some are missing; sequencing was by immunoSEQ multiplex PCR. The table records 2 million to 3 million clones, 80% to 95% of them present only once. Input material: naive CD4+ T cells from PBMCs. Subset denoted: CD45RA+ positively selected. The chain links TRBV2 to TRBJ2-6; no firm D call. This receptor was identified in a man aged 18 to 30 in good health. Some clones in this sample may be carry-over from other donors' samples. Here the CDR3 reads CASSLILTVQSRANVLTF. CDR3 bases: TGTGCCAGCAGTCTAATACTTACCGTACAAAGTCGGGCCAACGTCCTGACTTTC.